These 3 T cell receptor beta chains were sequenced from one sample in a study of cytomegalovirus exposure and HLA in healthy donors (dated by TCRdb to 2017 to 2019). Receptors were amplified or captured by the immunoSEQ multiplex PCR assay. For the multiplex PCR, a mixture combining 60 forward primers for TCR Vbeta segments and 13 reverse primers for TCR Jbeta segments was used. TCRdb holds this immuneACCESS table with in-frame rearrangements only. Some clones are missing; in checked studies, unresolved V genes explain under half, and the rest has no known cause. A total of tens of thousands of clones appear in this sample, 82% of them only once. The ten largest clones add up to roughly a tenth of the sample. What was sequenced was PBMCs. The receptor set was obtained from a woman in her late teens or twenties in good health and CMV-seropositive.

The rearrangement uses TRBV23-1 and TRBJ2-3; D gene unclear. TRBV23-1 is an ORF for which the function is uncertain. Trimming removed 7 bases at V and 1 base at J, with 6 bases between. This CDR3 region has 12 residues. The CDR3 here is CASIGGTDTQYF. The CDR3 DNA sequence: TGCGCCAGCATCGGTGGCACAGATACGCAGTATTTT.

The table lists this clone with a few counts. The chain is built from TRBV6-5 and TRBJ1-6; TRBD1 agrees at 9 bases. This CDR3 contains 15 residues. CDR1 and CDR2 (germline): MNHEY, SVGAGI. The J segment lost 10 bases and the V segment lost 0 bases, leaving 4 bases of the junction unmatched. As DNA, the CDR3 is TGTGCCAGCAGTTACTCCGAGGACAGGGGATCACCCCTCCACTTT. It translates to CASSYSEDRGSPLHF.

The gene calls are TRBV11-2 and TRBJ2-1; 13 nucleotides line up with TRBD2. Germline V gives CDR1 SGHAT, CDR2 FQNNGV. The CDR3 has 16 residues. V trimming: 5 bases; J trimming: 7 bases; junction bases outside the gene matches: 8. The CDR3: CASSPGAGLAGNEQFF. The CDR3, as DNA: TGTGCCAGCAGCCCCGGTGCGGGACTAGCGGGGAATGAGCAGTTCTTC.